This T cell receptor beta chain appears in the sequencing data of a study of beta chain features in type 1 diabetes. Background on the study: Healthy donors resembled patients in age, gender and cell yields.

Details on this clone: No antigen is known for it.

Post-sort purity exceeded 95% for all sorted populations. Findings and caveats of the study: A greater similarity of naive, central memory and Treg TCRB repertoires was seen among patients than among healthy donors. Across all four CD4+ subsets, people with type 1 diabetes showed modestly shorter TCRB CDR3s. Since sequencing was performed on cDNA, cells with high TCR expression could be over-represented.

Of the isolated RNA, all was reverse transcribed, and so the sequenced material was expressed TCRB transcripts. Assay used: immunoSEQ multiplex PCR; TCRdb lists only in-frame clones, some missing. Of hundreds of thousands of clones listed, roughly an eighth are singletons. The sample was naive CD4+ T cells from blood. This TCR derives from a man between 18 and 29 years old with type 1 diabetes.

The CDR3 reads CASSPSDRLNSPLHF. In DNA form, the CDR3 reads TGTGCCAGCAGTCCCTCGGACAGGTTAAATTCACCCCTCCACTTT. V is TRBV28 and J is TRBJ1-6, with 7 bases fitting TRBD1. V gave up 5 bases and J gave up 7 bases; unmatched junction bases: 8. The germline V gene has CDR1 MDHEN and CDR2 SYDVKM. This CDR3 is built from 15 residues.